Shown below are 3 T cell receptor beta chains from a single sample sequenced in a study of blood T cell repertoires in COVID-19. Clones were read by immunoSEQ multiplex PCR, and TCRdb kept only the in-frame ones, dropping some. Of around 71,000 clones in the sample, about four fifths were seen once. Sequenced input: peripheral blood. These receptors were obtained from a man aged 65 to 85 with acute or convalescent COVID-19.

V gene TRBV3-1 (or the pseudogene TRBV3-2) combines with J gene TRBJ2-7, with 11 bases identical to TRBD2. This CDR3 spans 17 amino acids. CDR1 is LGHDT and CDR2 is YNNKEL in the germline V gene (reference sequence). V shed 3 bases and J 3 bases; nucleotides not matched to a gene: 10. CDR3 nucleotide sequence: TGTGCCAGCAGCCACTCTCTAGCGGGAGGTCTTCTCTACGAGCAGTACTTC. Translation: CASSHSLAGGLLYEQYF.

The rearrangement links TRBV19 to TRBJ2-7; 11 bases agree with TRBD2. This CDR3 is built from 16 residues. With V trimmed by 5 bases and J by 1 base, 7 bases remained unmatched. CDR1 is LNHDA and CDR2 is SQIVND in the germline V gene (reference sequence). CDR3 in DNA: TGTGCCAGTAGTGCCCGACTAGCGGGGACGTCCTACGAGCAGTACTTC. Translated: CASSARLAGTSYEQYF.

The table lists this clone with a count of one. V is TRBV6-5 and J is TRBJ1-1; 7 nucleotides line up with TRBD1. V dropped 8 bases and J dropped 3; count of bases not matched to a gene: 3. The CDR3 has 12 amino acids. The germline CDR1 and CDR2 sequences are MNHEY and SVGAGI. The DNA for the CDR3 is TGTGCCAGCGAGGGACAGTACACTGAAGCTTTCTTT. Translated, it gives CASEGQYTEAFF.